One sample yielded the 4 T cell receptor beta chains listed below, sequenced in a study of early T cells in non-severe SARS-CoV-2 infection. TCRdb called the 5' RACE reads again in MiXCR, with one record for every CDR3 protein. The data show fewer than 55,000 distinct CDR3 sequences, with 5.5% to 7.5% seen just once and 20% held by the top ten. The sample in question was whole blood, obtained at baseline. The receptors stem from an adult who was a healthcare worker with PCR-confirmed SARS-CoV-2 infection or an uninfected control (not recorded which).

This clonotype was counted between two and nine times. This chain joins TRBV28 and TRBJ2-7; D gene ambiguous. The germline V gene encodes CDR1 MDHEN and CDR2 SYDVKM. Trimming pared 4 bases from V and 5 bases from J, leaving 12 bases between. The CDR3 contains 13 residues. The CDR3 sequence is CASSSTPFNEQYF. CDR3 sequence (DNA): TGTGCCAGCAGTTCTACCCCTTTTAACGAGCAGTACTTC. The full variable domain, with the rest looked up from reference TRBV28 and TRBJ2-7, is DVKVTQSSRYLVKRTGEKVFLECVQDMDHENMFWYRQDPGLGLRLIYFSYDVKMKEKGDIPEGYSVSREKKERFSLILESASTNQTSMYLCASSSTPFNEQYFGPGTRLTVT.

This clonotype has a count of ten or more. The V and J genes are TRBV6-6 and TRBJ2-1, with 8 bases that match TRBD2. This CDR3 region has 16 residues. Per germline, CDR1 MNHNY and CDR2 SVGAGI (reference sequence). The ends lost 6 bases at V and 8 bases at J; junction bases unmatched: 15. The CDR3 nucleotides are TGTGCCAGCAGCGGCTCTTTAGCGGGATGGTTGGATGAGCAGTTCTTC. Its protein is CASSGSLAGWLDEQFF.

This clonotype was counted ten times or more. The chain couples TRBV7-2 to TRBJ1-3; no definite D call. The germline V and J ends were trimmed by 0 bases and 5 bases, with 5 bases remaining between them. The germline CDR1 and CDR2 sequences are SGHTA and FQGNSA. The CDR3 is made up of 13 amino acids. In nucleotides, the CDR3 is TGTGCCAGCAGCTTAGCAGGAAGAAACACCATATATTTT. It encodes CASSLAGRNTIYF.

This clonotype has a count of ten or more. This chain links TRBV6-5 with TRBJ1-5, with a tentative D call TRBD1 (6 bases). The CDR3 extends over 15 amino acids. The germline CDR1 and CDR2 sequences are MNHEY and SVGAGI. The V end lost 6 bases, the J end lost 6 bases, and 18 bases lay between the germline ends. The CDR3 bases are TGTGCCAGCAGCCAACAGGGTTACGGGGGTCAGCCCCAGCATTTT. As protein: CASSQQGYGGQPQHF.